The next 25 T cell receptor beta chains were all read from a single sample in a study of OX40 agonist ivuxolimab in advanced cancers. Here immunoSEQ multiplex PCR was the method, and the copy in TCRdb shows in-frame clones only, minus some. In the table there are 73,000 or so clones, about 82% of which are singletons. The sequencing here drew on CD4+ or CD8+ T cells sorted from blood, taken in a trial of the OX40 agonist ivuxolimab. Receptors originate from an adult with an advanced solid tumor such as melanoma, head and neck, liver or kidney cancer.

The CDR3 spells CASTLSPAGETQYF. The DNA of the CDR3 is TGCGCCAGCACCCTTAGCCCGGCAGGGGAGACCCAGTACTTC. The V call is TRBV5-1, the J call TRBJ2-5, with D tentatively TRBD1 (5 bases). The CDR3 runs to 14 residues. V was shortened by 6 bases and J by 5 bases, with 17 bases between the two germline ends. The germline V gene has CDR1 SGHRS and CDR2 YFSETQ.

The V gene is TRBV11-2, the J gene TRBJ2-7; 7 positions agree with TRBD2. The germline CDR1 and CDR2 sequences are SGHAT and FQNNGV. The V and J ends lost 0 bases and 2 bases, in that order; junction bases with no gene match: 1. The CDR3 consists of 14 residues. The CDR3 bases are TGTGCCAGCAGCTTAGAAGCGGGGCCCTACGAGCAGTACTTC. Translated, it gives CASSLEAGPYEQYF.

The chain uses TRBV6-5 and TRBJ2-2; 7 positions match TRBD1. Germline V gene data show CDR1 as MNHEY and CDR2 as SVGAGI. The V gene end was trimmed by 6 bases and the J gene end by 6 bases; junction bases not matched to a gene: 4. The CDR3 contains 13 residues. The CDR3 DNA follows: TGTGCCAGCAGACAGGGGATGGCCGGGGAGCTGTTTTTT. This gives the protein CASRQGMAGELFF.

This sequence joins TRBV5-1 and TRBJ1-5; D is perhaps TRBD1 (5 bases). The CDR3 runs 15 residues. V was cut by 0 bases and J by 3 bases, with 10 bases left in between. Germline values: CDR1 SGHRS, CDR2 YFSETQ. The CDR3 loop is CASSLAGGSNQPQHF. CDR3 coding DNA: TGCGCCAGCAGCTTGGCCGGGGGATCCAATCAGCCCCAGCATTTT.

The chain carries TRBV12-5 and TRBJ2-5; TRBD2 might be the D (6 bases). CDR1 is LGHNT, CDR2 FRNRAP, per germline. Trimming pared 5 bases from V and 4 bases from J, leaving 14 bases between. CDR3 length: 14 amino acids. For the CDR3, the DNA is TGTGCTAGTGGTCTCATGGGGGGAGGAGAGACCCAGTACTTC. Its protein product is CASGLMGGGETQYF.

This clone was picked up one time. The chain recombines TRBV18 with TRBJ1-2; possibly TRBD1 for D (6 bases). In germline, CDR1 is KGHSH, CDR2 LQKENI. This CDR3 spans 14 amino acids. The ends were cut back, 6 bases at V and 6 bases at J, with 17 bases in the middle. DNA for the CDR3: TGTGCCAGCTCGCAAAACCGGGACACAAATGGCTACACCTTC. Encoded protein: CASSQNRDTNGYTF.

V gene TRBV6-5 combines with J gene TRBJ1-2; D may be TRBD1 (5 bases). This CDR3 is built from 15 residues. V lost 1 base and J lost 6, with 15 bases in between. The germline gives CDR1 MNHEY, CDR2 SVGAGI. CDR3 sequence reads: CASSYFGTALNGYTF. The CDR3 region has the DNA TGTGCCAGCAGTTACTTCGGGACGGCCCTGAATGGCTACACCTTC.

The rearrangement uses TRBV7-2 and TRBJ2-6; tentatively, D is TRBD1 (5 bases). Trimming shortened V by 6 bases and J by 0 bases, and 18 bases separated the two germline ends. CDR3 length equals 18 residues. Germline V gene data show CDR1 as SGHTA and CDR2 as FQGNSA. CDR3: CASSPKAQAVSGANVLTF. CDR3 nucleotides: TGTGCCAGCAGTCCCAAGGCACAGGCGGTCTCTGGGGCCAACGTCCTGACTTTC.

The chain uses TRBV11-2 and TRBJ1-4; 9 positions match TRBD1. Germline V gene lookup returns CDR1 SGHAT and CDR2 FQNNGV. Losses at the gene ends were 1 base for V and 7 bases for J; bases not matched to a gene: 10. The CDR3 runs 17 residues. The CDR3 protein is CASSLVGTGQGGEKLFF. The CDR3, as DNA: TGTGCCAGCAGCTTAGTCGGTACGGGACAGGGCGGTGAAAAACTGTTTTTT.

The chain has TRBV20-1 and TRBJ2-5; no clear D gene. The CDR3 runs to 11 residues. V was pared by 5 bases and J by 5 bases, with 9 bases between. Germline CDR1 DFQATT, CDR2 SNEGSKA (reference sequence). In DNA form, the CDR3 reads TGCAGTGCTGGCCCCGGGGAGACCCAGTACTTC. The encoded protein is CSAGPGETQYF.

The V and J genes are TRBV27 and TRBJ2-5, with a possible D match to TRBD1 (6 bases). The CDR3 contains 14 residues. CDR1 is MNHEY and CDR2 is SMNVEV in the germline V gene (reference sequence). Trimming took 4 bases from V and 0 from J, leaving 9 bases between them. The CDR3 region is CASSSQGNQETQYF. In DNA, the CDR3 is TGTGCCAGCAGTTCACAGGGAAACCAAGAGACCCAGTACTTC.

The chain uses TRBV12-5 and TRBJ2-3; D perhaps matches TRBD2 (6 bases). This CDR3 is 16 amino acids long. CDR1 is LGHNT, CDR2 FRNRAP, per germline. Trimming stripped 0 bases from V and 4 bases from J, with 14 bases between. CDR3 region: CASGLVPLASPDTQYF. In DNA, the CDR3 is TGTGCTAGTGGTTTGGTACCACTAGCCTCCCCAGATACGCAGTATTTT.

CDR3 amino acids: CASRADRTSNQPQHF. DNA for the CDR3: TGTGCCAGCAGGGCCGACAGGACGAGCAATCAGCCCCAGCATTTT. This chain links TRBV2 with TRBJ1-5; D might be TRBD1 (6 bases). V was trimmed by 6 bases and J by 1 base, leaving 13 bases between them. Germline assignment: CDR1 SNHLY and CDR2 FYNNEI. The CDR3 totals 15 residues.

The DNA for the CDR3 is TGTGCCAGCAGCCAAGGCTTAAGAGAGACCCAGTACTTC. Its protein product is CASSQGLRETQYF. This chain connects TRBV14 to TRBJ2-5; the D is unclear. Germline V CDR1 and CDR2: SGHDN, FVKESK. The CDR3 totals 13 residues. V lost 1 base and J lost 4, with 7 bases in between.

This clone has ten or more counts. This chain uses TRBV27 with TRBJ2-3; 8 bases align to TRBD2. The germline V gene encodes CDR1 MNHEY and CDR2 SMNVEV (reference sequence). The CDR3 is 17 amino acids. Trimming removed 1 base from V and 0 bases from J; junction bases left unmatched: 6. The CDR3 sequence: CASSLFATSDSTDTQYF. As DNA, the CDR3 is TGTGCCAGCAGTTTATTCGCGACTAGCGATAGCACAGATACGCAGTATTTT.

This clone has just a few counts. DNA for the CDR3: TGTGCCAGCAGCCCTGCACCCCCACGGACGGGGAACACTGAAGCTTTCTTT. Its translation is CASSPAPPRTGNTEAFF. The chain is built from TRBV14 and TRBJ1-1; D is uncertain. V lost 4 bases to trimming and J lost 1 base, with 19 bases between them. The germline gives CDR1 SGHDN, CDR2 FVKESK. The CDR3 covers 17 residues.

V usage is TRBV19 and J usage is TRBJ1-1; D remains unclear. The V end was cut by 4 bases, the J end by 1 base, with 10 bases between. Germline V gene sequence: CDR1 LNHDA, CDR2 SQIVND (reference sequence). This CDR3 is 14 amino acids long. CDR3 residues: CASSSGAGNTEAFF. The CDR3 DNA reads as TGTGCCAGTAGTAGCGGCGCGGGGAACACTGAAGCTTTCTTT.

The rearrangement uses TRBV5-4 and TRBJ1-4; TRBD1 matches at 11 bases. Germline V gene lookup returns CDR1 SGHNT and CDR2 YYREEE (reference sequence). With V trimmed by 5 bases and J by 6 bases, 9 bases remained unmatched. This CDR3 region has 16 residues. Written as DNA, the CDR3 is TGTGCCAGCAGTTTCGAACCGGGACAGGGGGATGAAAAACTGTTTTTT. It specifies CASSFEPGQGDEKLFF.

The J gene is TRBJ2-5, the V gene TRBV7-2; D is unclear. V was pared by 1 base and J by 4 bases, with 13 bases between. Germline V gene sequence: CDR1 SGHTA, CDR2 FQGNSA. The CDR3 length is 15 residues. In nucleotides, the CDR3 is TGTGCCAGCAGCTTAGTAGGCCAGAAAGTAGAGACCCAGTACTTC. It specifies CASSLVGQKVETQYF.

The sample holds a few counts of this clone. The chain employs TRBV11-2 and TRBJ2-1, with TRBD2 matching 11 bases. Germline V gene sequence: CDR1 SGHAT, CDR2 FQNNGV. The CDR3 runs 15 residues. Germline trimming cut 1 base from V and 9 bases from J; bases unmatched to any gene: 5. CDR3 sequence reads: CASSLVAGGPGEQFF. CDR3 coding DNA: TGTGCCAGCAGCTTAGTAGCGGGGGGGCCGGGTGAGCAGTTCTTC.

V usage is TRBV14 and J usage is TRBJ1-2, with D perhaps matching TRBD1 (6 bases). This CDR3 is built from 15 residues. Germline CDR1 is SGHDN and CDR2 is FVKESK. Trimming removed 5 bases at V and 7 bases at J, with 20 bases between. The CDR3 spells CASSSQGREMGGYTF. For the CDR3, the DNA is TGTGCCAGCAGCTCACAGGGCCGCGAAATGGGTGGCTACACCTTC.

The V and J genes are TRBV4-3 and TRBJ1-6; 9 bases agree with TRBD1. Trimming cost V 0 bases and J 10 bases; bases outside gene matches: 7. This CDR3 has 16 amino acids. Germline CDR1 is LGHNA and CDR2 is YSLEER. CDR3 protein: CASSQDSRDRESPLHF. The CDR3 nucleotides are TGCGCCAGCAGCCAAGATTCACGGGACAGGGAGTCACCCCTCCACTTT.

The chain has TRBV6-5 and TRBJ2-7; D is unclear. With 0 bases removed from V and 3 bases from J, the gap between germline ends came to 6 bases. The CDR3 covers 13 residues. Germline CDR1 reads MNHEY; CDR2 reads SVGAGI. Here the CDR3 DNA reads TGTGCCAGCAGTTACTCACAGAGCTACGAGCAGTACTTC. This encodes CASSYSQSYEQYF.

The rearrangement uses TRBV19 and TRBJ2-1; 10 positions agree with TRBD2. Trimming at V came to 6 bases and at J to 5 bases, leaving 4 bases not matched to a gene. The V gene's germline CDR1 is LNHDA and CDR2 SQIVND (reference sequence). The CDR3 is 14 amino acids. Here the CDR3 reads CASSVSGGNNEQFF. The CDR3 nucleotides are TGTGCCAGTAGCGTTAGCGGGGGGAACAATGAGCAGTTCTTC.

The chain recombines TRBV9 with TRBJ2-2; 7 nucleotides agree with TRBD1. V shed 3 bases and J 7 bases; nucleotides not matched to a gene: 9. CDR1 and CDR2 (germline): SGDLS, YYNGEE. The CDR3 extends over 15 amino acids. The CDR3 loop reads CASSEYRGRVGELFF. The CDR3 region has the DNA TGTGCCAGCAGCGAGTACAGGGGTCGGGTCGGGGAGCTGTTTTTT.